These 16 T cell receptor beta chains originate from one sample sequenced in a study of T cell responses to AZD1222 COVID-19 vaccine. Only in-frame clones appear in the TCRdb table, and some are missing; sequencing was by immunoSEQ multiplex PCR. The sample has about 160,000 clones; 90% to 95% are singletons. The sample was peripheral blood, taken on day 0 of AZD1222 vaccination. The receptors stem from an adult in good health.

V usage is TRBV5-4 and J usage is TRBJ2-1; weak D call: TRBD1 (6 bases). The CDR3 is 16 amino acids. Between the trimmed V and J ends, which lost 4 bases and 5 bases, there was a span of 19 bases. CDR1 and CDR2 from the germline V gene are SGHNT and YYREEE (reference sequence). CDR3 DNA: TGTGCCAGCAGCCAATTTGGGGGCCCAACCCACAATGAGCAGTTCTTC. It specifies CASSQFGGPTHNEQFF. Supplemented by reference TRBV5-4 and TRBJ2-1, the full variable domain reads ETGVTQSPTHLIKTRGQQVTLRCSSQSGHNTVSWYQQALGQGPQFIFQYYREEENGRGNFPPRFSGLQFPNYSSELNVNALELDDSALYLCASSQFGGPTHNEQFFGPGTRLTVL.

The CDR3 DNA is TGTGCCAGCAGTCCACCCGAGGACAGGGGACAGCCCCAGCATTTT. This gives the protein CASSPPEDRGQPQHF. The genes are TRBV6-2 or TRBV6-3 and TRBJ1-5, with 9 bases identical to TRBD1. The germline CDR1 and CDR2 sequences are MNHEY and SVGEGT. The J segment lost 7 bases and the V segment lost 5 bases, leaving 9 bases of the junction unmatched. The CDR3 is made up of 15 amino acids.

The V call is TRBV19, the J call TRBJ2-6, with D hard to call. Germline CDR1 and CDR2: LNHDA and SQIVND (reference sequence). V was pared by 7 bases and J by 0 bases, with 16 bases between. The CDR3 runs to 17 residues. This chain's CDR3 is CASTRPKTFSGANVLTF. The CDR3 coding sequence is TGTGCCAGTACCAGACCCAAAACTTTCTCTGGGGCCAACGTCCTGACTTTC. Full variable domain (outside the CDR3, taken from reference TRBV19 and TRBJ2-6): DGGITQSPKYLFRKEGQNVTLSCEQNLNHDAMYWYRQDPGQGLRLIYYSQIVNDFQKGDIAEGYSVSREKKESFPLTVTSAQKNPTAFYLCASTRPKTFSGANVLTFGAGSRLTVL.

This chain links TRBV6-2 or TRBV6-3 with TRBJ1-2; unclear D gene. Germline loops: CDR1 MNHEY, CDR2 SVGEGT. This CDR3 region has 11 residues. Trimming pared 5 bases from V and 4 bases from J, leaving 5 bases between. CDR3 amino acids: CASSNSYGYTF. DNA for the CDR3: TGTGCCAGCAGTAACAGCTATGGCTACACCTTC.

The rearrangement links TRBV6-5 to TRBJ1-5, with D unresolved. Germline CDR1 reads MNHEY; CDR2 reads SVGAGI. The CDR3 runs to 12 residues. V lost 6 bases, J lost 3 bases, and 6 bases lay in between. The CDR3 region is CASRRDNQPQHF. CDR3 in DNA: TGTGCCAGCAGGAGGGACAATCAGCCCCAGCATTTT.

The V and J genes are TRBV9 and TRBJ1-2; D possibly corresponds to TRBD1 (5 bases). CDR1 SGDLS and CDR2 YYNGEE come from the germline V gene. The CDR3 extends over 16 amino acids. Trimming cost V 0 bases and J 2 bases, with 14 bases left between them. The CDR3 region has the DNA TGTGCCAGCAGCGTAGGGGGGTTCTCAGAAAACTATGGCTACACCTTC. Translated, it gives CASSVGGFSENYGYTF.

The V and J genes are TRBV6-5 and TRBJ1-2; D possibly corresponds to TRBD1 (5 bases). The CDR3 is made up of 13 amino acids. Germline V gives CDR1 MNHEY, CDR2 SVGAGI. V was clipped by 7 bases and J by 4 bases, with 13 bases between them. Written as DNA, the CDR3 is TGTGCCAGCACTAGGCGGGGCGGCTATGGCTACACCTTC. The encoded protein is CASTRRGGYGYTF.

This sequence joins TRBV5-8 and TRBJ1-1; TRBD1 aligns across 8 bases. Germline trimming cut 0 bases from V and 5 bases from J; bases unmatched to any gene: 3. The germline gives CDR1 SGHTS, CDR2 YDEGEE. The CDR3 loop spans 14 amino acids. For the CDR3, the DNA is TGTGCCAGCAGCTTGGGCAGGGGGCGAACTGAAGCTTTCTTT. This codes for CASSLGRGRTEAFF.

The rearrangement links TRBV28 to TRBJ1-5; 12 positions agree with TRBD1. CDR3 length: 18 amino acids. Trimming cost V 4 bases and J 0 bases; bases outside gene matches: 7. Germline V gene sequence: CDR1 MDHEN, CDR2 SYDVKM. The CDR3 DNA is TGTGCCAGCAGTTATAGGGACAGGGGGCTTTATAGCAATCAGCCCCAGCATTTT. This gives the protein CASSYRDRGLYSNQPQHF.

The chain recombines TRBV27 with TRBJ1-5; 7 bases align to TRBD1. V shed 4 bases, J shed 5 bases, and the junction held 2 bases outside the gene matches. The CDR3 runs to 13 residues. Germline V gene sequence: CDR1 MNHEY, CDR2 SMNVEV (reference sequence). The CDR3 loop reads CASSYTGDQPQHF. In DNA form, the CDR3 reads TGTGCCAGCAGTTACACAGGGGATCAGCCCCAGCATTTT.

This chain links TRBV5-4 with TRBJ2-1, with D uncertain. The germline V gene has CDR1 SGHNT and CDR2 YYREEE (reference sequence). V was cut by 2 bases and J by 1 base, with 10 bases left in between. The CDR3 is made up of 15 amino acids. CDR3: CASSLDTVSYNEQFF. CDR3 in DNA: TGTGCCAGCAGCTTAGATACGGTGTCCTACAATGAGCAGTTCTTC.

The chain couples TRBV9 to TRBJ2-3; possibly TRBD2 for D (6 bases). CDR1 is SGDLS and CDR2 is YYNGEE in the germline V gene. The CDR3 covers 14 residues. V gave up 5 bases and J gave up 0 bases, with 10 bases separating them. The CDR3 DNA reads as TGTGCCAGCAGGGGGGGTAGCAGCACAGATACGCAGTATTTT. It is translated as CASRGGSSTDTQYF.

V usage is TRBV9 and J usage is TRBJ1-6; 7 positions agree with TRBD1. The CDR3 is 16 residues long. In germline, CDR1 is SGDLS, CDR2 YYNGEE. Trimming at V came to 4 bases and at J to 5 bases, leaving 9 bases not matched to a gene. The chain's CDR3 is CASSPSMGQNNSPLHF. The CDR3 DNA sequence: TGTGCCAGCAGCCCCTCCATGGGACAGAATAATTCACCCCTCCACTTT.

In DNA, the CDR3 is TGTGCCAGCAGCTTAAACAGAAACGAAAAACTGTTTTTT. Amino acid sequence: CASSLNRNEKLFF. The chain carries TRBV7-6 and TRBJ1-4; D is undetermined. This CDR3 region has 13 residues. Per germline, CDR1 SGHVS and CDR2 FNYEAQ. Trimming stripped 2 bases from V and 8 bases from J, with 9 bases between.

This chain uses TRBV24-1 with TRBJ2-1; 9 nucleotides align to TRBD2. V shed 4 bases and J 3 bases; nucleotides not matched to a gene: 6. This CDR3 is built from 16 residues. Germline V gene lookup returns CDR1 KGHDR and CDR2 SFDVKD. CDR3 amino acids: CATSDRSGSRYNEQFF. DNA of the CDR3: TGTGCCACCAGTGACCGTAGCGGGAGCCGCTACAATGAGCAGTTCTTC.

The rearrangement joins TRBV3-1 (or the pseudogene TRBV3-2) to TRBJ1-2, with D hard to call. Per germline, CDR1 LGHDT and CDR2 YNNKEL (reference sequence). The CDR3 extends over 11 amino acids. V was clipped by 4 bases and J by 7 bases, with 7 bases between them. The CDR3 DNA sequence: TGTGCCAGCAGCCCGATCGTTGGCTACACCTTC. It specifies CASSPIVGYTF.